Below are 4 T cell receptor beta chains sequenced from a single sample in a study of cytotoxic CD8 clonotypes in ibrutinib-treated CLL. Produced via immunoSEQ multiplex PCR; TCRdb's table is partial and in-frame only. This sample carries some 85,000 clones, roughly four fifths of them seen once, and the ten largest clones take approximately 25%. The sequencing used PBMCs, collected after 24 months of ibrutinib treatment. Receptor source: a human donor with chronic lymphocytic leukemia.

The chain has TRBV2 and TRBJ1-4, with D perhaps matching TRBD1 (5 bases). The V gene's germline CDR1 is SNHLY and CDR2 FYNNEI. V was cut by 1 base and J by 7 bases, with 13 bases left in between. CDR3 length equals 15 residues. CDR3 protein: CASSEGRTGSEKLFF. In nucleotides, the CDR3 is TGTGCCAGCAGTGAAGGCAGAACAGGCAGTGAAAAACTGTTTTTT.

The chain links TRBV6-5 to TRBJ1-1; possible D gene TRBD1, 6 bases. V was pared by 6 bases and J by 1 base, with 15 bases between. Germline CDR1 and CDR2: MNHEY and SVGAGI. The length of the CDR3 is 15 residues. In nucleotides, the CDR3 is TGTGCCAGCAGCCCTGGACAGTCCACGAACACTGAAGCTTTCTTT. It is translated as CASSPGQSTNTEAFF.

CDR3 DNA sequence: TGTGCCAGTAGGGATGGGGGCACAGATACGCAGTATTTT. This codes for CASRDGGTDTQYF. The chain links TRBV19 to TRBJ2-3; D not resolved. The CDR3 spans 13 residues. Between the trimmed V and J ends, which lost 6 bases and 1 base, there was a span of 8 bases. Germline assignment: CDR1 LNHDA and CDR2 SQIVND (reference sequence). The variable domain in full, completed from reference TRBV19 and TRBJ2-3, reads DGGITQSPKYLFRKEGQNVTLSCEQNLNHDAMYWYRQDPGQGLRLIYYSQIVNDFQKGDIAEGYSVSREKKESFPLTVTSAQKNPTAFYLCASRDGGTDTQYFGPGTRLTVL.

This rearrangement joins TRBV25-1 to TRBJ2-7; D is undetermined. The V gene lost 4 bases and the J gene lost 6 bases, with 25 bases spanning the gap. The CDR3 contains 17 residues. Germline loops: CDR1 MGHDK, CDR2 SYGVNS. CDR3 residues: CASSGGRVGSRLPEQYF. DNA of the CDR3: TGTGCCAGCAGTGGAGGAAGGGTTGGCTCTCGGCTTCCCGAGCAGTACTTC.